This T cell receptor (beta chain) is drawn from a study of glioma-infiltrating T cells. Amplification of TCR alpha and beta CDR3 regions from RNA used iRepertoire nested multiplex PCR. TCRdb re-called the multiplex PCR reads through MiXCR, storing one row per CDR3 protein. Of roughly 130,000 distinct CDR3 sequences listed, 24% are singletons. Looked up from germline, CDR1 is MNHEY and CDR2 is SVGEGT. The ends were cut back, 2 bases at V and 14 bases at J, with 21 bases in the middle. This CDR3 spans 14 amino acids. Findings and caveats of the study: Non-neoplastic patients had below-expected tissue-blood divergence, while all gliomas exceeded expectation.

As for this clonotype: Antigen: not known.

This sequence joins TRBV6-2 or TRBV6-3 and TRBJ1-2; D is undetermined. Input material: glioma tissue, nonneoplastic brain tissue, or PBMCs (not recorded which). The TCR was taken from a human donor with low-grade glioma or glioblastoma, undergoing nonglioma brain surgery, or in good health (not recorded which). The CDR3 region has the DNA TGTGCCAGCAGTTACACGAAGTCTGGCGAGTTTGGGACCTTC. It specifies CASSYTKSGEFGTF.